This T cell receptor beta chain appears in the sequencing data of a study of identical twins. General study results and limits: For monozygotic twins, models underestimated out-of-frame TCR alpha sharing.

TCRdb redid the calling of the 5' RACE reads with MiXCR, one entry per CDR3 protein. Among fewer than 250,000 distinct CDR3 sequences listed, about a tenth were seen once. Germline CDR1 reads DFQATT; CDR2 reads SNEGSKA (reference sequence). This CDR3 spans 13 amino acids. The V and J ends lost 0 bases and 3 bases respectively, with 9 bases between them. This clonotype was seen many times. What it binds is not known. The sequenced sample consisted of memory (CD45RO+) T cells sorted from blood. This sequence joins TRBV20-1 and TRBJ2-7, with D tentatively TRBD1 (5 bases). The TCR was taken from a woman younger than 35 in good health. This CDR3 is CSARDKQDYEQYF. DNA for the CDR3: TGCAGTGCTAGAGATAAACAGGACTACGAGCAGTACTTC.